The 20 T cell receptor beta chains below come from one sample, sequenced in a study of beta chain features in type 1 diabetes. Broader study findings: Shorter TCRB CDR3s, moderately but significantly so, were found in Type 1 diabetes patients in all four CD4+ subsets.

Their target antigens are unknown. Expressed TCRB transcripts were sequenced, since all the RNA that had been isolated was reverse transcribed. The method was immunoSEQ multiplex PCR; TCRdb's version includes in-frame clones alone and lacks a portion of them. The sample has 550,000 to 850,000 clones, roughly 13% seen once; the top ten hold roughly 0.022%. The sample consisted of naive CD4+ T cells from blood. These receptors were collected from a man aged 18 to 30 with type 1 diabetes.

The chain employs TRBV6-5 and TRBJ1-6; D remains ambiguous. Germline CDR1 MNHEY, CDR2 SVGAGI. V was shortened by 4 bases and J by 7 bases, with 11 bases between the two germline ends. CDR3 length equals 14 residues. The CDR3 bases are TGTGCCAGCAGTTCCCCCTCGGAAAATTCACCCCTCCACTTT. It yields the protein CASSSPSENSPLHF.

This clone appeared a few times. V is TRBV5-1 and J is TRBJ1-2, with D hard to call. CDR3 length equals 13 residues. V lost 4 bases, J lost 2 bases, and 9 bases lay in between. Germline V lookup: CDR1 SGHRS, CDR2 YFSETQ. The CDR3 reads CASSGSGNYGYTF. The DNA of the CDR3 is TGCGCCAGCAGCGGGAGTGGAAACTATGGCTACACCTTC.

With regard to this clone: The junction departs from the called germline gene at one end, perhaps through a read error. The chain uses TRBV7-9 and TRBJ2-7; 9 bases line up with TRBD1. CDR1 SEHNR and CDR2 FQNEAQ come from the germline V gene (reference sequence). This CDR3 has 15 residues. CDR3 coding DNA: TGTGCCAGCAGCTTCGGCGGGGGACAGGGTAAACTTTTGCGCTTC. The encoded protein is CASSFGGGQGKLLRF.

This clone occurred a few times. This chain connects TRBV6-1 to TRBJ2-7, with D hard to call. Trimming cost V 3 bases and J 3 bases, with 9 bases left between them. This CDR3 comprises 13 residues. Germline lookup yields CDR1 MNHNS and CDR2 SASEGT. CDR3 sequence: CASSDEFHYEQYF. Written as DNA, the CDR3 is TGTGCCAGCAGTGACGAGTTTCACTACGAGCAGTACTTC.

This clone was seen only a few times. This chain uses TRBV7-9 with TRBJ2-7, with TRBD1 matching over 8 bases. J lost 5 bases, V lost 5 bases, and 2 bases had no gene match. The CDR3 spans 12 residues. Per the germline V gene, CDR1 is SEHNR and CDR2 is FQNEAQ (reference sequence). CDR3 sequence reads: CASSLGQDEQYF. The CDR3 nucleotides read TGTGCCAGCAGCCTGGGACAGGACGAGCAGTACTTC.

This clone has more than one count but fewer than ten. The CDR3 here is CASSPIDSGANVLTF. DNA of the CDR3: TGTGCCAGCTCTCCAATAGACTCTGGGGCCAACGTCCTGACTTTC. This sequence joins TRBV18 and TRBJ2-6; no clear D. CDR1 and CDR2 (germline): KGHSH, LQKENI. This CDR3 region has 15 residues. V lost 6 bases to trimming and J lost 0 bases, with 9 bases between them. Variable domain in full (rest from reference TRBV18 and TRBJ2-6): NAGVMQNPRHLVRRRGQEARLRCSPMKGHSHVYWYRQLPEEGLKFMVYLQKENIIDESGMPKERFSAEFPKEGPSILRIQQVVRGDSAAYFCASSPIDSGANVLTFGAGSRLTVL.

V usage is TRBV5-4 and J usage is TRBJ1-2, with D unresolved. Trimming took off 1 base at V and 0 bases at J, with 7 bases between the two ends. The CDR3 has 14 residues. Germline assignment: CDR1 SGHNT and CDR2 YYREEE (reference sequence). CDR3 DNA sequence: TGTGCCAGCAGCTTGACAGCGTCTAACTATGGCTACACCTTC. As protein: CASSLTASNYGYTF. Combining the CDR3 with reference TRBV5-4 and TRBJ1-2 gives the whole variable domain ETGVTQSPTHLIKTRGQQVTLRCSSQSGHNTVSWYQQALGQGPQFIFQYYREEENGRGNFPPRFSGLQFPNYSSELNVNALELDDSALYLCASSLTASNYGYTFGSGTRLTVV.

The chain joins TRBV5-4 to TRBJ2-2, with 8 bases matching TRBD2. With 6 bases clipped from V and 4 bases from J, the junction kept 8 bases outside the gene matches. The V gene's germline CDR1 is SGHNT and CDR2 YYREEE (reference sequence). There are 15 residues in the CDR3. CDR3 protein: CASNPTGGATGELFF. CDR3 nucleotides: TGTGCCAGCAACCCTACCGGGGGGGCCACCGGGGAGCTGTTTTTT. Variable domain in full (rest from reference TRBV5-4 and TRBJ2-2): ETGVTQSPTHLIKTRGQQVTLRCSSQSGHNTVSWYQQALGQGPQFIFQYYREEENGRGNFPPRFSGLQFPNYSSELNVNALELDDSALYLCASNPTGGATGELFFGEGSRLTVL.

This clone was seen a handful of times. V gene TRBV30 combines with J gene TRBJ1-2; tentative D call: TRBD1 (5 bases). The CDR3 runs to 11 residues. Looked up from germline, CDR1 is GTSNPN and CDR2 is SVGIG (reference sequence). Deletions cut 6 bases from V and 7 bases from J, with 12 bases between. CDR3 in DNA: TGTGCCTGCTCGAGTGGGGGTGGCTACACCTTC. As protein: CACSSGGGYTF.

The chain links TRBV14 to TRBJ2-5; unclear D gene. The CDR3 covers 12 residues. The V gene lost 2 bases and the J gene lost 5 bases, with 6 bases spanning the gap. From germline, CDR1 is SGHDN and CDR2 FVKESK. The CDR3 reads CASSQLGETQYF. The DNA of the CDR3 is TGTGCCAGCAGCCAACTAGGGGAGACCCAGTACTTC.

This clone has a handful of counts. The gene calls are TRBV6-5 and TRBJ2-7; 7 bases match TRBD1. The CDR3 length is 16 residues. Trimming at V came to 0 bases and at J to 3 bases, leaving 8 bases not matched to a gene. Germline-derived CDR1 and CDR2 are MNHEY and SVGAGI. In nucleotides, the CDR3 is TGTGCCAGCAGTTACTCTCCGGGACAGCCTTTCTACGAGCAGTACTTC. This encodes CASSYSPGQPFYEQYF.

The V gene is TRBV7-2, the J gene TRBJ2-7; D might be TRBD1 (8 bases). Trimming took off 5 bases at V and 1 base at J, with 24 bases between the two ends. This CDR3 is 18 amino acids long. Germline V gene data show CDR1 as SGHTA and CDR2 as FQGNSA. This CDR3 is CASSGGAGTGFGSYEQYF. For the CDR3, the DNA is TGTGCCAGCAGCGGGGGGGCCGGGACAGGATTTGGGTCCTACGAGCAGTACTTC. Full variable domain (remainder filled in from reference TRBV7-2 and TRBJ2-7): GAGVSQSPSNKVTEKGKDVELRCDPISGHTALYWYRQSLGQGLEFLIYFQGNSAPDKSGLPSDRFSAERTGGSVSTLTIQRTQQEDSAVYLCASSGGAGTGFGSYEQYFGPGTRLTVT.

The chain links TRBV6-5 to TRBJ2-1; perhaps D is TRBD1 or TRBD2 (5 bases each). The CDR3 spans 14 residues. V was cut by 0 bases and J by 8 bases, with 11 bases left in between. Germline CDR1 is MNHEY and CDR2 is SVGAGI. The CDR3 sequence: CASSYSGVVDEQFF. DNA of the CDR3: TGTGCCAGCAGTTACTCGGGGGTTGTGGATGAGCAGTTCTTC.

The rearrangement joins TRBV11-3 to TRBJ2-3; possibly TRBD1 for D (5 bases). The CDR3 consists of 17 residues. Germline CDR1 SGHNT, CDR2 YENEEA. Deletions cut 0 bases from V and 4 bases from J, with 17 bases between. The CDR3 DNA reads TGTGCCAGCAGCTTAGATCAACGTCAGGGATTGTCAGATACGCAGTATTTT. It encodes CASSLDQRQGLSDTQYF. Full variable domain (outside the CDR3, taken from reference TRBV11-3 and TRBJ2-3): EAGVVQSPRYKIIEKKQPVAFWCNPISGHNTLYWYLQNLGQGPELLIRYENEEAVDDSQLPKDRFSAERLKGVDSTLKIQPAELGDSAVYLCASSLDQRQGLSDTQYFGPGTRLTVL.

A few counts support this clone. The chain couples TRBV5-4 to TRBJ1-1; no reliable D call. V dropped 9 bases and J dropped 0 bases, with 6 bases sitting between them. CDR3 length equals 11 residues. Germline values: CDR1 SGHNT, CDR2 YYREEE (reference sequence). For the CDR3, the DNA is TGTGCCACCTATATGAACACTGAAGCTTTCTTT. It translates to CATYMNTEAFF.

V and J are TRBV7-9 and TRBJ1-2; 7 nucleotides line up with TRBD1. There are 14 residues in the CDR3. CDR1 SEHNR and CDR2 FQNEAQ come from the germline V gene (reference sequence). Trimming took 5 bases from V and 5 from J; bases not matched to a gene: 8. CDR3 DNA sequence: TGTGCCAGCAGCCCCCGGGACAGTAGTTATGGCTACACCTTC. This encodes CASSPRDSSYGYTF.

This clone was detected only a few times. The chain uses TRBV7-2 and TRBJ1-3; D unresolved. CDR3 length: 15 amino acids. Trimming pared 2 bases from V and 0 bases from J, leaving 8 bases between. The germline gives CDR1 SGHTA, CDR2 FQGNSA. DNA for the CDR3: TGTGCCAGCAGCTTATTGGGCTTCTCTGGAAACACCATATATTTT. This encodes CASSLLGFSGNTIYF.

The chain uses TRBV19 and TRBJ1-1; D unclear. Germline V gene sequence: CDR1 LNHDA, CDR2 SQIVND (reference sequence). This CDR3 is built from 15 residues. The germline V and J ends were trimmed by 5 bases and 3 bases, with 16 bases remaining between them. The CDR3: CASSSQAGWDTEAFF. CDR3 nucleotides: TGTGCCAGTAGTTCCCAGGCGGGATGGGACACTGAAGCTTTCTTT.

The chain is built from TRBV11-2 and TRBJ1-2; TRBD1 might be the D (6 bases). In germline, CDR1 is SGHAT, CDR2 FQNNGV. This CDR3 is built from 14 residues. The ends were cut back, 5 bases at V and 8 bases at J, with 18 bases in the middle. CDR3 region: CASSGARGIFGYTF. DNA of the CDR3: TGTGCCAGCAGCGGGGCCAGGGGTATCTTCGGCTACACCTTC.

This clone was seen a handful of times. V and J are TRBV5-6 and TRBJ1-5; 8 bases fit TRBD1. The CDR3 has 13 residues. Per germline, CDR1 SGHDT and CDR2 YYEEEE. Germline trimming cut 4 bases from V and 7 bases from J; bases unmatched to any gene: 4. The CDR3 here is CASSGQGLQPQHF. CDR3 DNA: TGTGCCAGCAGCGGACAGGGTCTGCAGCCCCAGCATTTT.